A selection of T cell receptor beta chains follows, all from one sample in a study of control samples from healthy donors and cancer patients. The assay was immunoSEQ multiplex PCR, and TCRdb's table has in-frame clones only and misses some. Of hundreds of thousands of clones detected, about 80% appear once; the ten largest clones hold 13%. What was sequenced was PBMCs. All receptors come from a woman aged 55-69 years with lung cancer. The CDR3 runs from the conserved cysteine through the conserved F or W. D genes are given only for firm matches. Where a row states a size, it is once, few, many or the class of an expanded clone; other rows omit it.

CASSPGTVGTEAFF | . | TRBV3-1/TRBV3-2 | TRBD1
CASSAGNPSYNEQFF | . | TRBV9 | .
CASRTGYNEQFF | once | TRBV6-5 | TRBD1
CASSHAGQSNTEAFF | . | TRBV3-1/TRBV3-2 | .
CASSEEDLVYNEQFF | . | TRBV2 | .
CASSLGATTYNEQFF | . | TRBV11-3 | .
CASSFGGNPYNEQFF | . | TRBV5-4 | .
CASSRDLGDTQYF | once | TRBV14 | .
CASSSTGGNQPQHF | . | TRBV5-1 | TRBD1
CASSVRTGETGELFF | . | TRBV9 | TRBD1
CASSPLGQGQNSGANVLTF | . | TRBV18 | TRBD1
CASSPPHRANTGELFF | . | TRBV18 | .